The 2 T cell receptor beta chains in this list originate from one sample, sequenced in a study of blood T cell repertoires in COVID-19. Sequenced by immunoSEQ multiplex PCR; TCRdb stores in-frame clones only, minus some. The sample holds some 74,000 clones, approximately 83% seen once. The material sequenced was peripheral blood. Receptors were obtained from an elderly man with acute or convalescent COVID-19.

The chain links TRBV28 to TRBJ2-1; the D is unclear. Trimming removed 3 bases from V and 3 bases from J, with 12 bases in between. Germline CDR1 is MDHEN and CDR2 is SYDVKM. CDR3 length equals 15 residues. DNA for the CDR3: TGTGCCAGCAGTTTCGGTGAGACTCGCTACAATGAGCAGTTCTTC. It is translated as CASSFGETRYNEQFF.

V is TRBV6-5 and J is TRBJ1-1, with TRBD1 identical over 12 bases. V shed 0 bases, J shed 4 bases, and the junction held 0 bases outside the gene matches. Germline CDR1 and CDR2: MNHEY and SVGAGI. There are 15 residues in the CDR3. CDR3 DNA sequence: TGTGCCAGCAGTTACTCGGGACAGGGGGCCACTGAAGCTTTCTTT. It yields the protein CASSYSGQGATEAFF.